Listed below are T cell receptor beta chains from one sample, sequenced in a study of blood T cell repertoires in COVID-19. The table came from immunoSEQ multiplex PCR; TCRdb's copy has only in-frame clones and leaves some out. Of under 200,000 clones in the sample, about 90% are singletons; the top ten hold 2.5%. The sample was peripheral blood. These receptor sequences come from a man aged 40-49 years with active or convalescent COVID-19. Each CDR3 is given with its conserved first and last residue. Fields, in order: CDR3 protein, CDR3 DNA, V gene, D gene, J gene, clone size. The D gene is left open where the match is weak. Size is stated for part of the rows, as once, few or many counts, or as a class when the clone is expanded.

CDR3: CASGRTGTNQPQHF
DNA: TGTGCCAGCGGGAGGACAGGAACAAATCAGCCCCAGCATTTT
V: TRBV28
D: TRBD1
J: TRBJ1-5
size: .

CDR3: CASSVGRGPLNIQYF
DNA: TGTGCCAGCAGCGTAGGGAGGGGCCCGTTAAACATTCAGTACTTC
V: TRBV9
D: .
J: TRBJ2-4
size: .

CDR3: CASSPFQGPDTQYF
DNA: TGTGCCAGCTCACCATTCCAGGGCCCAGATACGCAGTATTTT
V: TRBV18
D: .
J: TRBJ2-3
size: .

CDR3: CASSSLSDYGRYTF
DNA: TGTGCCAGCAGTTCCCTCTCCGATTATGGGCGCTACACCTTC
V: TRBV28
D: .
J: TRBJ1-2
size: .

CDR3: CASSQSHSGELFF
DNA: TGTGCCAGCAGCCAATCACACAGCGGGGAGCTGTTTTTT
V: TRBV14
D: .
J: TRBJ2-2
size: .

CDR3: CASSNRNTGELFF
DNA: TGTGCCAGCAGCAACAGGAACACCGGGGAGCTGTTTTTT
V: TRBV11-2
D: .
J: TRBJ2-2
size: .

CDR3: CAWSIGQGATEAFF
DNA: TGTGCCTGGAGTATAGGACAGGGGGCCACTGAAGCTTTCTTT
V: TRBV30
D: TRBD1
J: TRBJ1-1
size: .

CDR3: CATSRTGNAYEQYF
DNA: TGTGCCACCAGCAGGACAGGTAACGCCTACGAGCAGTACTTC
V: TRBV15
D: .
J: TRBJ2-7
size: .

CDR3: CASSAMGVQLAKNIQYF
DNA: TGTGCCAGCTCAGCGATGGGAGTACAACTAGCCAAAAACATTCAGTACTTC
V: TRBV19
D: .
J: TRBJ2-4
size: .

CDR3: CASSPQTNTGELFF
DNA: TGTGCCAGCAGCCCTCAGACGAACACCGGGGAGCTGTTTTTT
V: TRBV5-4
D: .
J: TRBJ2-2
size: .

CDR3: CSVRDRIGSPLHF
DNA: TGCAGCGTCCGGGACAGGATTGGATCACCCCTCCACTTT
V: TRBV29-1
D: TRBD1
J: TRBJ1-6
size: .

CDR3: CASSPGQGARYEQYF
DNA: TGTGCCAGCAGTCCAGGACAGGGGGCTCGCTACGAGCAGTACTTC
V: TRBV7-2
D: TRBD1
J: TRBJ2-7
size: .

CDR3: CASSVASEGGYTF
DNA: TGTGCCAGCAGCGTAGCTAGTGAGGGCGGCTACACCTTC
V: TRBV9
D: .
J: TRBJ1-2
size: .

CDR3: CASSSTGGSIETQYF
DNA: TGTGCCAGCAGTTCAACCGGAGGAAGTATTGAGACCCAGTACTTC
V: TRBV11-1
D: .
J: TRBJ2-5
size: .

CDR3: CASSRTGSYGYTF
DNA: TGTGCCAGCTCACGGACAGGGAGCTATGGCTACACCTTC
V: TRBV18
D: TRBD1
J: TRBJ1-2
size: .

CDR3: CASSQALSGMELNTEAFF
DNA: TGTGCCAGCAGCCAAGCGCTTTCTGGAATGGAGCTGAACACTGAAGCTTTCTTT
V: TRBV3-1/TRBV3-2
D: .
J: TRBJ1-1
size: few

CDR3: CASSGPISGNTIYF
DNA: TGCGCCAGCAGTGGTCCAATCTCTGGAAACACCATATATTTT
V: TRBV10-2
D: .
J: TRBJ1-3
size: .

CDR3: CASSQGHSYGYTF
DNA: TGCGCCAGCAGCCAGGGGCATAGCTATGGCTACACCTTC
V: TRBV4-3
D: .
J: TRBJ1-2
size: .

CDR3: CASSKVRDKEDGELFF
DNA: TGTGCCAGCAGCAAAGTGAGGGACAAAGAGGACGGGGAGCTGTTTTTT
V: TRBV21-1
D: .
J: TRBJ2-2
size: .

CDR3: CASSSVDSLNTGELFF
DNA: TGTGCCAGCAGTTCCGTAGACAGTTTGAACACCGGGGAGCTGTTTTTT
V: TRBV6-5
D: .
J: TRBJ2-2
size: few

CDR3: CASSRYGGGLNTEAFF
DNA: TGTGCCAGCAGCCGCTATGGAGGCGGTTTGAACACTGAAGCTTTCTTT
V: TRBV14
D: .
J: TRBJ1-1
size: .

CDR3: CASSSRGYGVEPQPQHF
DNA: TGTGCCAGTAGCTCAAGGGGGTACGGAGTCGAACCTCAGCCCCAGCATTTT
V: TRBV19
D: .
J: TRBJ1-5
size: .

CDR3: CASSQDLLAGASQETQYF
DNA: TGTGCCAGCAGCCAAGATCTGCTAGCGGGGGCCAGCCAAGAGACCCAGTACTTC
V: TRBV4-2
D: TRBD2
J: TRBJ2-5
size: many

CDR3: CASSISSTNEKLFF
DNA: TGTGCCAGTAGTATTTCTTCAACTAATGAAAAACTGTTTTTT
V: TRBV19
D: .
J: TRBJ1-4
size: .

CDR3: CASSVEQGPNQPQHF
DNA: TGTGCCAGCAGCGTAGAGCAGGGCCCTAATCAGCCCCAGCATTTT
V: TRBV9
D: .
J: TRBJ1-5
size: .

CDR3: CASSRQGNMNTEAFF
DNA: TGTGCCAGCAGCAGACAGGGCAACATGAACACTGAAGCTTTCTTT
V: TRBV2
D: TRBD1
J: TRBJ1-1
size: once

CDR3: CSAISRELFSGYTF
DNA: TGCAGCGCCATATCCCGGGAACTCTTTTCTGGCTACACCTTC
V: TRBV29-1
D: .
J: TRBJ1-2
size: .

CDR3: CASSRGQTQNTGELFF
DNA: TGTGCCAGCAGCCGGGGACAGACCCAGAACACCGGGGAGCTGTTTTTT
V: TRBV7-9
D: TRBD1
J: TRBJ2-2
size: .

CDR3: CASSLAVGRGEKLFF
DNA: TGCGCCAGCAGCTTGGCCGTGGGGAGAGGTGAAAAACTGTTTTTT
V: TRBV5-1
D: .
J: TRBJ1-4
size: .

CDR3: CASSISGAAYNEQFF
DNA: TGTGCCAGTAGTATTAGCGGGGCGGCCTACAATGAGCAGTTCTTC
V: TRBV19
D: TRBD2
J: TRBJ2-1
size: .